The 4 T cell receptor beta chains below come from one sample, sequenced in a study of T cell responses to AZD1222 COVID-19 vaccine. Sequencing used immunoSEQ multiplex PCR; TCRdb keeps in-frame clones, though not all of them. The table lists 160,000 or so clones, roughly 90% of them singletons, with over 4% in the top ten. Sequenced here: peripheral blood, sampled 28 days after the second AZD1222 dose. These receptor sequences come from an adult who received the AZD1222 COVID-19 vaccine.

The chain joins TRBV5-1 to TRBJ1-1; D is undetermined. Trimming cost V 4 bases and J 0 bases, with 10 bases left between them. The germline CDR1 and CDR2 sequences are SGHRS and YFSETQ. The CDR3 has 14 amino acids. The CDR3 bases are TGCGCCAGCAGCGTCCTGGGGTTGAACACTGAAGCTTTCTTT. This sequence encodes CASSVLGLNTEAFF. The whole variable domain, filled in from reference TRBV5-1 and TRBJ1-1, reads KAGVTQTPRYLIKTRGQQVTLSCSPISGHRSVSWYQQTPGQGLQFLFEYFSETQRNKGNFPGRFSGRQFSNSRSEMNVSTLELGDSALYLCASSVLGLNTEAFFGQGTRLTVV.

In this sample, this clone turned up a few times. The gene calls are TRBV6-1 and TRBJ1-1; D remains ambiguous. CDR3 length: 13 residues. Germline-derived CDR1 and CDR2 are MNHNS and SASEGT. V was shortened by 1 base and J by 4 bases, with 7 bases between the two germline ends. DNA of the CDR3: TGTGCCAGCAGTGAAGATCAGAGCACTGAAGCTTTCTTT. Translating gives CASSEDQSTEAFF.

This chain links TRBV10-3 with TRBJ1-1; D uncertain. CDR1 is ENHRY and CDR2 is SYGVKD in the germline V gene. The CDR3 has 13 amino acids. The V end was cut by 6 bases, the J end by 1 base, with 9 bases between. CDR3 DNA sequence: TGTGCCATCAGGAGGGATACGAACACTGAAGCTTTCTTT. Protein: CAIRRDTNTEAFF.

Written as DNA, the CDR3 is TGCGCCAGCAGCCAAGTCACAAGCACTGAAGCTTTCTTT. Its translation: CASSQVTSTEAFF. V gene TRBV4-3 combines with J gene TRBJ1-1; D is unresolved. This CDR3 region has 13 residues. Trimming pared 1 base from V and 4 bases from J, leaving 7 bases between. The germline CDR1 and CDR2 sequences are LGHNA and YSLEER.